A selection of T cell receptor beta chains follows, all from one sample in a study of T cells in localized non-small cell lung cancer. Measured with immunoSEQ multiplex PCR; TCRdb has only the in-frame clones, and not every one. The table records 40,000 to 50,000 clones, about 88% of them present only once. The source was peripheral blood, collected before any cancer treatment. Source of these receptors: a female donor over 55 with stage I squamous cell lung carcinoma. CDR3s include the opening cysteine and the closing phenylalanine or tryptophan. Each record gives: CDR3 protein, CDR3 DNA, J gene, clone size, D gene, V gene. A D gene is named only where the DNA matches it firmly. The size of a clone is reported for some rows only, either as once, few or many, or as a class for expanded clones.

CASSLGDSLQETQYF	TGTGCCAGCAGTCTAGGGGACAGCCTTCAAGAGACCCAGTACTTC	TRBJ2-5	.	TRBD1	TRBV25-1
CASSLNPGKDTQYF	TGTGCCAGCAGCTTAAACCCGGGGAAAGATACGCAGTATTTT	TRBJ2-3	few	.	TRBV11-3
CASSFSGVSTDTQYF	TGCGCCAGCAGCTTTAGCGGGGTTAGCACAGATACGCAGTATTTT	TRBJ2-3	.	TRBD2	TRBV5-1
CAWSLSSEQFF	TGTGCCTGGAGTCTCTCAAGTGAGCAGTTCTTC	TRBJ2-1	.	.	TRBV30
CASSHFRGPPGNIQYF	TGTGCCAGCAGCCACTTTCGAGGGCCACCCGGAAACATTCAGTACTTC	TRBJ2-4	.	.	TRBV6-6
CASSPRQGATDTQYF	TGTGCCAGCAGCCCGAGACAGGGGGCTACAGATACGCAGTATTTT	TRBJ2-3	once	TRBD1	TRBV11-3
CASSQGLADPVGYNEQFF	TGCGCCAGCAGCCAAGGCCTAGCGGATCCCGTTGGTTACAATGAGCAGTTCTTC	TRBJ2-1	few	TRBD2	TRBV4-3
CASSYRGREPEQYF	TGTGCCAGCAGTTATCGGGGGAGGGAACCCGAGCAGTACTTC	TRBJ2-7	.	TRBD2	TRBV6-5
CASSWTGTEAFF	TGTGCCAGCAGTTGGACAGGGACTGAAGCTTTCTTT	TRBJ1-1	once	TRBD1	TRBV6-5
CASSRRAGSNTEAFF	TGTGCCAGCTCACGTAGGGCAGGCTCGAACACTGAAGCTTTCTTT	TRBJ1-1	.	.	TRBV18
CASSHIATTTEAFF	TGTGCCAGCAGCCATATTGCGACGACCACTGAAGCTTTCTTT	TRBJ1-1	.	.	TRBV21-1
CASSPPAAGTYEQYF	TGTGCCAGCTCACCACCCGCAGCGGGCACCTACGAGCAGTACTTC	TRBJ2-7	.	.	TRBV18
CASSLFSGTSTGELFF	TGTGCCAGCAGCTTATTCTCCGGGACATCCACCGGGGAGCTGTTTTTT	TRBJ2-2	.	.	TRBV7-2
CASSQDVAAGNYGKLFF	TGCGCCAGCAGCCAAGATGTTGCGGCAGGGAATTACGGAAAACTGTTTTTT	TRBJ1-4	.	.	TRBV4-1
CASSAGTSGFRGEQFF	TGTGCCAGCAGTGCGGGGACTAGCGGGTTTCGAGGTGAGCAGTTCTTC	TRBJ2-1	.	TRBD2	TRBV25-1
CASSLTVNSYNEQFF	TGTGCCAGCAGCTTAACGGTAAACTCCTACAATGAGCAGTTCTTC	TRBJ2-1	.	.	TRBV7-3
CASSRTLDGYTDTQYF	TGCGCCAGCAGCCGGACCCTCGACGGGTACACAGATACGCAGTATTTT	TRBJ2-3	.	.	TRBV4-1
CASSRRQGKTQYF	TGTGCCAGCAGCCGACGACAGGGCAAGACCCAGTACTTC	TRBJ2-5	.	TRBD1	TRBV7-2
CASSQGLAAPTGEQFF	TGTGCCAGCAGCCAGGGACTAGCGGCACCCACGGGTGAGCAGTTCTTC	TRBJ2-1	.	TRBD2	TRBV7-7
CASSFFSGDSSYEQYF	TGTGCCAGCAGCTTTTTTAGCGGGGATAGCTCCTACGAGCAGTACTTC	TRBJ2-7	.	TRBD2	TRBV7-9
CARTGLARNEQFF	TGTGCCAGAACGGGACTAGCCCGAAATGAGCAGTTCTTC	TRBJ2-1	.	TRBD2	TRBV2
CAWSVGRYGNTIYF	TGTGCCTGGAGTGTTGGTCGATACGGAAACACCATATATTTT	TRBJ1-3	few	.	TRBV30
CSVIGTGGIRANTGELFF	TGCAGCGTGATCGGGACAGGGGGCATAAGGGCGAACACCGGGGAGCTGTTTTTT	TRBJ2-2	.	TRBD1	TRBV29-1
CASSDQTSPEQFF	TGCGCCAGCAGCGACCAGACATCCCCCGAGCAGTTCTTC	TRBJ2-1	.	.	TRBV4-3
CASSPRNSGQETQYF	TGTGCCAGCTCACCTAGGAATAGCGGCCAAGAGACCCAGTACTTC	TRBJ2-5	.	.	TRBV18
CASSVTQGGSDTQYF	TGTGCCAGCAGCGTTACGCAGGGAGGGTCAGATACGCAGTATTTT	TRBJ2-3	once	TRBD2	TRBV9
CASSQLAGAFNEQFF	TGCGCCAGCAGCCAGCTAGCGGGGGCATTCAATGAGCAGTTCTTC	TRBJ2-1	.	TRBD2	TRBV4-1
CASSQGILNTEAFF	TGCGCCAGCAGCCAAGGGATCCTGAACACTGAAGCTTTCTTT	TRBJ1-1	few	.	TRBV4-1
CASSAGSAEGETQYF	TGTGCCAGCAGCGCCGGGTCTGCCGAGGGAGAGACCCAGTACTTC	TRBJ2-5	.	.	TRBV7-9
CASSSGPREAQYF	TGTGCCAGCAGCTCCGGACCCCGTGAGGCCCAGTACTTC	TRBJ2-5	once	.	TRBV2
CAWSARGEKLFF	TGTGCCTGGAGTGCCAGGGGCGAAAAACTGTTTTTT	TRBJ1-4	few	.	TRBV30
CASSPGLAGGSHEQYF	TGTGCCAGCAGCCCTGGACTAGCGGGAGGGAGCCACGAGCAGTACTTC	TRBJ2-7	.	TRBD2	TRBV9
CASKYHSANYGYTF	TGTGCCAGCAAATACCACAGCGCTAACTATGGCTACACCTTC	TRBJ1-2	large	.	TRBV6-1
CASSLALGSYEQYF	TGTGCCAGCAGCTTGGCCCTGGGGTCCTACGAGCAGTACTTC	TRBJ2-7	.	.	TRBV11-1
CASSYRDAWGF	TGTGCCAGCAGTTACCGTGACGCTTGGGGCTTC	TRBJ1-2	.	.	TRBV6-6
CASSVDWRNGEAFF	TGTGCCAGCAGCGTAGATTGGCGGAACGGTGAAGCTTTCTTT	TRBJ1-1	.	.	TRBV9
CSARGQGTQYF	TGCAGTGCTAGAGGCCAAGGAACCCAGTACTTC	TRBJ2-5	.	.	TRBV20-1
CASSTNTGSYEQYF	TGCGCCAGCAGCACCAACACAGGGTCCTACGAGCAGTACTTC	TRBJ2-7	once	.	TRBV5-1
CASSIRDRRGYTF	TGTGCCAGCTCTATTAGGGACCGCCGCGGCTACACCTTC	TRBJ1-2	.	.	TRBV7-2
CASSFSSGQGPYEQYF	TGTGCCAGCAGCTTTAGTAGTGGACAGGGGCCCTACGAGCAGTACTTC	TRBJ2-7	.	TRBD1	TRBV13
CASSGGTNEKLFF	TGTGCCAGCAGCGGCGGGACTAATGAAAAACTGTTTTTT	TRBJ1-4	.	.	TRBV9